The T cell receptor beta chain described here comes from a study of CD8 T cells in ankylosing spondylitis. Study findings and constraints: Clones linked to the disease showed a CD8+ phenotype. They occurred at relatively low frequencies in peripheral blood. Matched ankylosing spondylitis synovial fluid reportedly showed significant enrichment of disease-linked clones.

V shed 1 base and J 3 bases; nucleotides not matched to a gene: 7. This CDR3 spans 16 amino acids. Germline CDR1 and CDR2: KGHSH and LQKENI. Scientists made TCR beta libraries using quantitative 5'-RACE with molecular barcodes. Each CDR3 protein is one row after TCRdb ran MiXCR on the 5' RACE reads. In the table there are 250,000 to 400,000 distinct CDR3 sequences, 11% of which are singletons. Concerning this clonotype: The antigen remains undetermined.

The receptor's source is a female donor with ankylosing spondylitis or in good health (not recorded which). The chain couples TRBV18 to TRBJ2-7, with 9 positions matching TRBD1. Specimen: blood, either unsorted or a sorted T cell fraction (not recorded which). In DNA, the CDR3 is TGTGCCAGCTCACCACTCAGGACAGGGGCTTACTACGAGCAGTACTTC. Encoded protein: CASSPLRTGAYYEQYF.